Listed below are T cell receptor beta chains from one sample, sequenced in a study of blood T cell repertoires in COVID-19. This table comes from immunoSEQ multiplex PCR, and its TCRdb copy is limited to in-frame clones, with some not included. The sample lists around 160,000 clones; more than 75% were seen once. Sequencing input: PBMCs or T cells enriched from blood (not recorded which). Receptors originate from a man aged 40-50 years who had recovered from COVID-19. The CDR3 runs from the conserved cysteine through the conserved F or W. D genes are given only for firm matches. Clone sizes are given selectively: once, few, many, or a class where the clone is expanded.

D gene: TRBD2
CDR3 length: 14
V gene: TRBV5-1
J gene: TRBJ2-5
clone size: .
CDR3 protein: CASSLEGGKETQYF
CDR3 DNA: TGCGCCAGCAGCTTGGAGGGAGGGAAGGAGACCCAGTACTTC

D gene: TRBD1
CDR3 length: 15
V gene: TRBV24-1
J gene: TRBJ1-5
clone size: .
CDR3 protein: CATSDPTGGGQPQHF
CDR3 DNA: TGTGCCACCAGTGATCCTACAGGGGGCGGTCAGCCCCAGCATTTT

D gene: .
CDR3 length: 16
V gene: TRBV5-1
J gene: TRBJ2-3
clone size: .
CDR3 protein: CASSLGGLTSTDTQYF
CDR3 DNA: TGCGCCAGCAGCTTGGGTGGTCTGACTAGCACAGATACGCAGTATTTT

D gene: .
CDR3 length: 16
V gene: TRBV5-1
J gene: TRBJ2-1
clone size: .
CDR3 protein: CASSLDGGQGRNEQFF
CDR3 DNA: TGCGCCAGCAGCTTGGACGGGGGGCAGGGGCGTAATGAGCAGTTCTTC

D gene: TRBD1
CDR3 length: 14
V gene: TRBV7-3
J gene: TRBJ1-2
clone size: few
CDR3 protein: CASSLMDRGDGYTF
CDR3 DNA: TGTGCCAGCAGCTTGATGGACAGGGGAGATGGCTACACCTTC

D gene: TRBD1
CDR3 length: 18
V gene: TRBV27
J gene: TRBJ1-2
clone size: .
CDR3 protein: CASSEGANGTGRLWGYTF
CDR3 DNA: TGTGCCAGCAGCGAAGGGGCTAATGGGACAGGGAGACTCTGGGGCTACACCTTC

D gene: TRBD2
CDR3 length: 14
V gene: TRBV24-1
J gene: TRBJ2-3
clone size: .
CDR3 protein: CATAGTSDGDTQYF
CDR3 DNA: TGTGCCACAGCCGGGACTAGCGACGGCGATACGCAGTATTTT

D gene: .
CDR3 length: 17
V gene: TRBV14
J gene: TRBJ2-5
clone size: .
CDR3 protein: CASSQEVTRDPWETQYF
CDR3 DNA: TGTGCCAGCAGCCAAGAAGTAACGAGGGATCCATGGGAGACCCAGTACTTC

D gene: .
CDR3 length: 11
V gene: TRBV12-3/TRBV12-4
J gene: TRBJ2-7
clone size: .
CDR3 protein: CASSRGNEQYF
CDR3 DNA: TGTGCCAGCAGCCGGGGGAACGAGCAGTACTTC

D gene: TRBD2
CDR3 length: 15
V gene: TRBV11-2
J gene: TRBJ2-3
clone size: .
CDR3 protein: CASSLEETSFDTQYF
CDR3 DNA: TGTGCCAGCAGCTTAGAGGAGACTAGCTTCGATACGCAGTATTTT

D gene: TRBD2
CDR3 length: 15
V gene: TRBV7-3
J gene: TRBJ2-3
clone size: .
CDR3 protein: CASSLLAGGPDTQYF
CDR3 DNA: TGTGCCAGCAGCCTACTAGCGGGGGGGCCGGATACGCAGTATTTT

D gene: TRBD2
CDR3 length: 13
V gene: TRBV11-2
J gene: TRBJ2-1
clone size: .
CDR3 protein: CATSGGPYNEQFF
CDR3 DNA: TGTGCCACGTCGGGGGGACCCTACAATGAGCAGTTCTTC

D gene: .
CDR3 length: 12
V gene: TRBV29-1
J gene: TRBJ1-1
clone size: few
CDR3 protein: CSGHRQNTEAFF
CDR3 DNA: TGCAGTGGGCACAGGCAGAACACTGAAGCTTTCTTT

D gene: .
CDR3 length: 15
V gene: TRBV4-1
J gene: TRBJ2-2
clone size: .
CDR3 protein: CASSAGLRRGGELFF
CDR3 DNA: TGCGCCAGCAGCGCTGGGTTACGCCGGGGCGGGGAGCTGTTTTTT

D gene: TRBD2
CDR3 length: 17
V gene: TRBV4-2
J gene: TRBJ2-3
clone size: few
CDR3 protein: CASSQGERGLRTDTQYF
CDR3 DNA: TGTGCCAGCAGCCAAGGAGAGCGGGGCCTAAGGACAGATACGCAGTATTTT

D gene: TRBD1
CDR3 length: 13
V gene: TRBV30
J gene: TRBJ1-2
clone size: .
CDR3 protein: CAWSHRTGDGYTF
CDR3 DNA: TGTGCCTGGAGCCACCGAACAGGGGATGGCTACACCTTC

D gene: .
CDR3 length: 12
V gene: TRBV14
J gene: TRBJ1-1
clone size: once
CDR3 protein: CASSQVYTEAFF
CDR3 DNA: TGTGCCAGCAGCCAAGTCTACACTGAAGCTTTCTTT

D gene: TRBD2
CDR3 length: 15
V gene: TRBV6-4
J gene: TRBJ2-1
clone size: few
CDR3 protein: CASSASGGAGNEQFF
CDR3 DNA: TGTGCCAGCAGCGCTAGCGGGGGGGCCGGAAATGAGCAGTTCTTC

D gene: TRBD1
CDR3 length: 15
V gene: TRBV24-1
J gene: TRBJ2-3
clone size: once
CDR3 protein: CATSPGQGPTDTQYF
CDR3 DNA: TGTGCCACCAGCCCGGGACAGGGCCCAACAGATACGCAGTATTTT

D gene: .
CDR3 length: 15
V gene: TRBV5-1
J gene: TRBJ2-3
clone size: .
CDR3 protein: CASSPGHLSTDTQYF
CDR3 DNA: TGCGCCAGCAGCCCGGGACACCTGAGCACAGATACGCAGTATTTT

D gene: .
CDR3 length: 15
V gene: TRBV18
J gene: TRBJ2-1
clone size: .
CDR3 protein: CASSPPDSTYNEQFF
CDR3 DNA: TGTGCCAGCTCACCACCGGACAGCACTTACAATGAGCAGTTCTTC

D gene: .
CDR3 length: 13
V gene: TRBV30
J gene: TRBJ2-7
clone size: few
CDR3 protein: CAWISGENYEQYF
CDR3 DNA: TGTGCCTGGATCTCAGGGGAGAACTACGAGCAGTACTTC

D gene: TRBD1
CDR3 length: 14
V gene: TRBV2
J gene: TRBJ1-3
clone size: .
CDR3 protein: CASSDFGDRHTIYF
CDR3 DNA: TGTGCCAGCAGTGATTTTGGGGACAGACATACCATATATTTT

D gene: TRBD2
CDR3 length: 16
V gene: TRBV5-1
J gene: TRBJ2-2
clone size: .
CDR3 protein: CASSLGLAGGSGELFF
CDR3 DNA: TGCGCCAGCAGCTTGGGACTAGCGGGGGGCTCTGGGGAGCTGTTTTTT

D gene: TRBD1
CDR3 length: 14
V gene: TRBV7-3
J gene: TRBJ1-6
clone size: .
CDR3 protein: CASSSGQGNSPLHF
CDR3 DNA: TGTGCCAGCAGCTCGGGACAGGGGAATTCACCCCTCCACTTT

D gene: TRBD2
CDR3 length: 15
V gene: TRBV3-1/TRBV3-2
J gene: TRBJ2-1
clone size: .
CDR3 protein: CASSQVSGVYNEQFF
CDR3 DNA: TGTGCCAGCAGCCAAGTTAGCGGGGTTTACAATGAGCAGTTCTTC

D gene: .
CDR3 length: 15
V gene: TRBV7-9
J gene: TRBJ2-3
clone size: .
CDR3 protein: CASSLSGSSTDTQYF
CDR3 DNA: TGTGCCAGCAGCTTATCCGGGTCTAGCACAGATACGCAGTATTTT

D gene: TRBD2
CDR3 length: 16
V gene: TRBV5-1
J gene: TRBJ2-5
clone size: .
CDR3 protein: CASSLSLTSGQETQYF
CDR3 DNA: TGCGCCAGCAGCTTGTCTTTAACTAGCGGTCAAGAGACCCAGTACTTC

D gene: .
CDR3 length: 15
V gene: TRBV2
J gene: TRBJ1-5
clone size: .
CDR3 protein: CASTAGSESNQPQHF
CDR3 DNA: TGTGCCAGCACGGCGGGCAGCGAGAGCAATCAGCCCCAGCATTTT

D gene: TRBD1
CDR3 length: 15
V gene: TRBV5-1
J gene: TRBJ1-4
clone size: .
CDR3 protein: CASSGGQGTNEKLFF
CDR3 DNA: TGCGCCAGCAGCGGAGGACAGGGAACTAATGAAAAACTGTTTTTT

D gene: TRBD2
CDR3 length: 14
V gene: TRBV27
J gene: TRBJ2-1
clone size: .
CDR3 protein: CASAGLAGHNEQFF
CDR3 DNA: TGTGCCAGCGCGGGACTAGCGGGGCACAATGAGCAGTTCTTC

D gene: TRBD1
CDR3 length: 15
V gene: TRBV30
J gene: TRBJ1-2
clone size: .
CDR3 protein: CAWSYPGQGAKGYTF
CDR3 DNA: TGTGCCTGGAGCTACCCGGGACAGGGGGCGAAGGGCTACACCTTC

D gene: TRBD2
CDR3 length: 13
V gene: TRBV5-4
J gene: TRBJ2-2
clone size: .
CDR3 protein: CASRTSGTGELFF
CDR3 DNA: TGTGCCAGCAGGACTAGCGGCACCGGGGAGCTGTTTTTT

D gene: .
CDR3 length: 17
V gene: TRBV3-1/TRBV3-2
J gene: TRBJ1-2
clone size: .
CDR3 protein: CASSQDGAAGVNYGYTF
CDR3 DNA: TGTGCCAGCAGCCAAGATGGGGCGGCAGGGGTTAACTATGGCTACACCTTC

D gene: .
CDR3 length: 14
V gene: TRBV5-5
J gene: TRBJ1-5
clone size: .
CDR3 protein: CASSWTDSDQPQHF
CDR3 DNA: TGTGCCAGCAGCTGGACAGACTCCGATCAGCCCCAGCATTTT

D gene: .
CDR3 length: 14
V gene: TRBV6-5
J gene: TRBJ1-2
clone size: .
CDR3 protein: CASRPPGEGYGYTF
CDR3 DNA: TGTGCCAGCAGACCGCCCGGGGAGGGGTATGGCTACACCTTC

D gene: .
CDR3 length: 17
V gene: TRBV9
J gene: TRBJ2-6
clone size: .
CDR3 protein: CASVRGTASSGANVLTF
CDR3 DNA: TGTGCCAGCGTACGGGGGACAGCGAGCTCTGGGGCCAACGTCCTGACTTTC

D gene: .
CDR3 length: 14
V gene: TRBV20-1
J gene: TRBJ1-5
clone size: .
CDR3 protein: CSASVLGENQPQHF
CDR3 DNA: TGCAGTGCTAGTGTATTGGGCGAGAATCAGCCCCAGCATTTT

D gene: TRBD1
CDR3 length: 16
V gene: TRBV6-5
J gene: TRBJ2-2
clone size: .
CDR3 protein: CASSYTGGASAGELFF
CDR3 DNA: TGTGCCAGCAGTTACACAGGGGGCGCGTCGGCCGGGGAGCTGTTTTTT

D gene: .
CDR3 length: 11
V gene: TRBV30
J gene: TRBJ1-1
clone size: .
CDR3 protein: CAWRGTPEAFF
CDR3 DNA: TGTGCCTGGAGGGGGACACCTGAAGCTTTCTTT

D gene: TRBD2
CDR3 length: 12
V gene: TRBV3-1/TRBV3-2
J gene: TRBJ2-7
clone size: .
CDR3 protein: CASSHGGNEQYF
CDR3 DNA: TGTGCCAGCAGCCACGGGGGGAACGAGCAGTACTTC

D gene: .
CDR3 length: 16
V gene: TRBV30
J gene: TRBJ1-5
clone size: .
CDR3 protein: CAWSGVGGDSNQPQHF
CDR3 DNA: TGTGCCTGGAGTGGGGTAGGGGGTGATAGCAATCAGCCCCAGCATTTT

D gene: .
CDR3 length: 16
V gene: TRBV23-1
J gene: TRBJ1-1
clone size: .
CDR3 protein: CASSHFQGRGNTEAFF
CDR3 DNA: TGCGCCAGCAGCCATTTCCAAGGCAGGGGCAACACTGAAGCTTTCTTT